This T cell receptor (beta chain) was retrieved from a study of OX40 agonist ivuxolimab in advanced cancers. Germline-derived CDR1 and CDR2 are SGHRS and YFSETQ. V was shortened by 4 bases and J by 4 bases, with 15 bases between the two germline ends. The CDR3 sequence is 15 residues long. Only in-frame clones appear in the TCRdb table, and some are missing; sequencing was by immunoSEQ multiplex PCR. The table shows approximately 82,000 clones, with around 85% occurring only once. Material: CD4+ or CD8+ T cells sorted from blood, obtained in a trial of the OX40 agonist ivuxolimab. The genes are TRBV5-1 and TRBJ1-5; D unclear. The receptor's source is an adult with an advanced solid tumor such as melanoma, head and neck, liver or kidney cancer. CDR3 DNA sequence: TGCGCCAGCAGCGCCGCCGTCGGCAGTAATCAGCCCCAGCATTTT. Residues: CASSAAVGSNQPQHF.